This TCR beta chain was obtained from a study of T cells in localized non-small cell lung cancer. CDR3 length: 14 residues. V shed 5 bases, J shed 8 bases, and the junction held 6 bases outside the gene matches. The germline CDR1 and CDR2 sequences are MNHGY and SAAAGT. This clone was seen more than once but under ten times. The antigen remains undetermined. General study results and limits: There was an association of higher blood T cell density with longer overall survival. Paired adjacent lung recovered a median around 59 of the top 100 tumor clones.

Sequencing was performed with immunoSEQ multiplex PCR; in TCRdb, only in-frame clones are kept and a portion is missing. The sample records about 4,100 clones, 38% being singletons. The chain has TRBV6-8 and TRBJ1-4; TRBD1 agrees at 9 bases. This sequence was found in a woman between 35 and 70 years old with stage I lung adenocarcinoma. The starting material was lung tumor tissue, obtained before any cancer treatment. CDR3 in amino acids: CASSDRTGEEKLFF. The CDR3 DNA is TGTGCCAGCAGTGACCGGACAGGGGAGGAAAAACTGTTTTTT.